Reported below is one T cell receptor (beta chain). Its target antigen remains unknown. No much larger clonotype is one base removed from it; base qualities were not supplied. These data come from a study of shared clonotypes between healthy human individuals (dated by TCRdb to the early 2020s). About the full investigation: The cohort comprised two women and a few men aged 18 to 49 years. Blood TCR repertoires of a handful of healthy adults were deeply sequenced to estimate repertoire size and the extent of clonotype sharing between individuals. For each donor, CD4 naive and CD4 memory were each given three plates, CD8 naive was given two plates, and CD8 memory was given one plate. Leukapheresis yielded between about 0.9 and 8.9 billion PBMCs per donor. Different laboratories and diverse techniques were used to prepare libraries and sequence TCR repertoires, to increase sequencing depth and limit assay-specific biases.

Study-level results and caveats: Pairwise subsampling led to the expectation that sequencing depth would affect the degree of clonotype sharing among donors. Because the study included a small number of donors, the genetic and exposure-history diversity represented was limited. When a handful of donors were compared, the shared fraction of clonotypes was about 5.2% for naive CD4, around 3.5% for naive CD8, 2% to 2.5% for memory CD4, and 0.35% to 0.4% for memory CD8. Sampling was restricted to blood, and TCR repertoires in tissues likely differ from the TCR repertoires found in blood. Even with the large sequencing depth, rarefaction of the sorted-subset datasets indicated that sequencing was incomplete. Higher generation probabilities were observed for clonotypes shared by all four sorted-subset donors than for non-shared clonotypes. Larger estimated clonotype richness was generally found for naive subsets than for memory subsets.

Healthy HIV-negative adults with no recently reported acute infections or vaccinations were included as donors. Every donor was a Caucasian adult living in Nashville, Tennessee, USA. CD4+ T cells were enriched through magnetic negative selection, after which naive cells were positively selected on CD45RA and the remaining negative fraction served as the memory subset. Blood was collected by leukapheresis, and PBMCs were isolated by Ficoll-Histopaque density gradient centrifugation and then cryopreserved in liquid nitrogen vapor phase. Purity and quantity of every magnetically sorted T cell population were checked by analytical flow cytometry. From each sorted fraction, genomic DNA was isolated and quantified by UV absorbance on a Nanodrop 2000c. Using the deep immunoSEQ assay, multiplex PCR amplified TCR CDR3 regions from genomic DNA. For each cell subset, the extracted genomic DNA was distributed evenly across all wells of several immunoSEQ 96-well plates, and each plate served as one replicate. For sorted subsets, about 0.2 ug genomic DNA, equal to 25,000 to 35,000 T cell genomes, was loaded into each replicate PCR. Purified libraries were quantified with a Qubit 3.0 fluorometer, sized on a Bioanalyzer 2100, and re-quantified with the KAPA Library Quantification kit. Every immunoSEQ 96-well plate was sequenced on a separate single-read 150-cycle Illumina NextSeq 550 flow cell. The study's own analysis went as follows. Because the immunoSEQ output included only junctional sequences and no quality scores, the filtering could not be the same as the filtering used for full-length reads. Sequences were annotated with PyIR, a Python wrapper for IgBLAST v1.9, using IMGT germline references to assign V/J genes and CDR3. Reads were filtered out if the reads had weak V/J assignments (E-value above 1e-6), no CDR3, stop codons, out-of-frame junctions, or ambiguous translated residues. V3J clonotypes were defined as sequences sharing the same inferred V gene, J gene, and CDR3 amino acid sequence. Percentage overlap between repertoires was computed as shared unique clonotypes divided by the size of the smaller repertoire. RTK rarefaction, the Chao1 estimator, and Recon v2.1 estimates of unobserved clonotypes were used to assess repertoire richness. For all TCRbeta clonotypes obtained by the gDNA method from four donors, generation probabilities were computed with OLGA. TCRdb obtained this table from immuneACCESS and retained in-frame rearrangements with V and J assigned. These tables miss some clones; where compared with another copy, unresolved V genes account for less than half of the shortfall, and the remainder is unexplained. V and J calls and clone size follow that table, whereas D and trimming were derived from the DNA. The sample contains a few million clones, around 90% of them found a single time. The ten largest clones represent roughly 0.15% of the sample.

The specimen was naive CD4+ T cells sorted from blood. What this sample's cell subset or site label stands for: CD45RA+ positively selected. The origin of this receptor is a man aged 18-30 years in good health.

The DNA is as follows: TGTGCCAGCAGTTACGAGCCAGCTCCTTATGGCTACACCTTC. Translated, it reads CASSYEPAPYGYTF. The chain couples TRBV6-6 to TRBJ1-2; confidence is insufficient to name the D gene. CDR3 length: 14 amino acids, cysteine to phenylalanine. The CDR3 DNA has 42 bases and is translated from base 1. According to the germline V gene (reference sequence), CDR1 reads MNHNY and CDR2 reads SVGAGI. Deletion took 2 bases off V and 5 bases off J, with a span of 12 bases between the germline ends.